The TCR beta chain described here comes from a study of T cell responses to AZD1222 COVID-19 vaccine. The junction had 0 bases not matched to a gene; V was cut back by 1 base and J by 3 bases. The CDR3 has 13 residues. This clone was counted a single time. The antigen remains unidentified. Data came from immunoSEQ multiplex PCR; TCRdb stores just in-frame clones and leaves some out. The sample records roughly 180,000 clones, approximately 91% being singletons. Combined were second doses at about 4 or about 12 weeks. Broader study findings: Researchers report vaccine-associated CD4 TCRs spanning spike, with dominance at 160-218 and 743-854. Baseline antibody screening turned up just a handful of seropositive AZD1222 recipients. Spike-specific TCR breadth and depth went up after people got two AZD1222 doses.

The material sequenced was peripheral blood, taken 28 days after the second AZD1222 dose. The V and J genes are TRBV12-3 or TRBV12-4 and TRBJ2-7; 7 bases fit TRBD1. This receptor was taken from an adult who received the AZD1222 COVID-19 vaccine. The DNA of the CDR3 is TGTGCCAGCAGTTTAGGGACAGGCTACGAGCAGTACTTC. This encodes CASSLGTGYEQYF.